This T cell receptor beta chain was obtained from a study of T cells in Graves' hyperthyroidism and ophthalmopathy. V was clipped by 2 bases and J by 9 bases; unmatched bases: 1. Germline loops: CDR1 MNHEY, CDR2 SVGAGI. This CDR3 comprises 13 residues. TCR beta CDR3 regions were amplified from RNA. The primer set for the first-round RT-PCR of the TCR CDR3 was HTBI. Each CDR3 protein is one row after TCRdb ran MiXCR on the multiplex PCR reads. The sample carries nearly 250,000 distinct CDR3 sequences, 16% recorded once. Sequenced input: blood. The rearrangement links TRBV6-5 to TRBJ2-1, with TRBD2 identical over 10 bases. The clonotype comes from a woman aged 18-30 years with Graves' ophthalmopathy. As DNA, the CDR3 is TGTGCCAGCAGTTACCTAGCGGGAGTTGAGCAGTTCTTC. Translating gives CASSYLAGVEQFF.